The sequence of this TCR beta chain was determined in a study of shared clonotypes between healthy human individuals. Study-level results: Generation probabilities of non-shared clonotypes were lower (relative to those shared by all four donors).

V lost 8 bases to trimming and J lost 6 bases, with 14 bases between them. This CDR3 has 12 residues. Germline V gene data show CDR1 as SQVTM and CDR2 as ANQGSEA. Comments on this clone: What it binds is not known.

In replicate PCRs of sorted subsets, approximately 190 ng DNA, roughly 31,000 T cell genomes, was used. TCRdb's table, derived via immunoSEQ multiplex PCR, lists solely in-frame clones and lacks some. Among about 770,000 clones, around 70% were seen once, and the ten largest hold under 2%. The source is a woman under 40 in good health. This chain links TRBV29-1 with TRBJ2-1, with D unresolved. The specimen was memory CD4+ T cells sorted from blood. As to subset: CD45RA-negative fraction. The CDR3 is CSSGGWFNEQFF. The CDR3 DNA reads as TGCAGCTCCGGTGGGTGGTTCAATGAGCAGTTCTTC.